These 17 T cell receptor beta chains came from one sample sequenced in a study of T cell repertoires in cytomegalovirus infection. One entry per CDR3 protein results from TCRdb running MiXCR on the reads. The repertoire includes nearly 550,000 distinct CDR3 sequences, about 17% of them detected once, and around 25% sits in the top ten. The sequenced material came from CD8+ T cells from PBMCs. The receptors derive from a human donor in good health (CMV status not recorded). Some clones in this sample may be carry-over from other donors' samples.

CDR3 sequence: CSAPQEGYNEQFF. The DNA for the CDR3 is TGCAGTGCTCCCCAAGAGGGATACAATGAGCAGTTCTTC. The chain combines TRBV20-1 with TRBJ2-1, with D maybe TRBD2 (5 bases). From germline, CDR1 is DFQATT and CDR2 SNEGSKA (reference sequence). V lost 5 bases, J lost 4 bases, and 12 bases lay in between. This CDR3 region has 13 residues.

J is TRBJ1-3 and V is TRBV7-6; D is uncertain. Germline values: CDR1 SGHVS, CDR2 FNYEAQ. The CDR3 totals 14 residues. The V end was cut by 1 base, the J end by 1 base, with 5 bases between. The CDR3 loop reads CASSLVTSGNTIYF. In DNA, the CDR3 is TGTGCCAGCAGCTTAGTTACGTCTGGAAACACCATATATTTT.

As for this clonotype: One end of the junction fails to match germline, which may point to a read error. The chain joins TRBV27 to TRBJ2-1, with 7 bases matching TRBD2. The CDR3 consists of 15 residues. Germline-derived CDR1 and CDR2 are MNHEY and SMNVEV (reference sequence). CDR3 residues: CARSYGGWVYNEQFF. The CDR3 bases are TGTGCCAGAAGTTACGGGGGGTGGGTATACAATGAGCAGTTCTTC.

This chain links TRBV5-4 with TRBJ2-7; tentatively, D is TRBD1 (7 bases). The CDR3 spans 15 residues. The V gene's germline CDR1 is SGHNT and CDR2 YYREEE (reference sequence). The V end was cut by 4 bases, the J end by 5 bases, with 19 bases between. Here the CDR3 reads CASSPNRGGLHEQYF. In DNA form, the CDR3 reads TGTGCCAGCAGCCCCAACAGGGGAGGTCTTCACGAGCAGTACTTC.

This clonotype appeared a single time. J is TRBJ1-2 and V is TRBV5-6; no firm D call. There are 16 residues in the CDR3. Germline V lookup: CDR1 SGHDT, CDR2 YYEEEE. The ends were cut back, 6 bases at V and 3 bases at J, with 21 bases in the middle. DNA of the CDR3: TGTGCCAGCATCGCGAACGGCGGGCGGGGTTACTATGGCTACACCTTC. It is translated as CASIANGGRGYYGYTF. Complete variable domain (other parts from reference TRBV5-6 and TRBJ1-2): DAGVTQSPTHLIKTRGQQVTLRCSPKSGHDTVSWYQQALGQGPQFIFQYYEEEERQRGNFPDRFSGHQFPNYSSELNVNALLLGDSALYLCASIANGGRGYYGYTFGSGTRLTVV.

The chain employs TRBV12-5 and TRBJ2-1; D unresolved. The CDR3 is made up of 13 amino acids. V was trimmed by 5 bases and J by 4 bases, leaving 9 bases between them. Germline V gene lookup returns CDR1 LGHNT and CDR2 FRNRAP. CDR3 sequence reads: CASGLQTYNEQFF. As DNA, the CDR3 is TGTGCTAGTGGTCTGCAGACATACAATGAGCAGTTCTTC.

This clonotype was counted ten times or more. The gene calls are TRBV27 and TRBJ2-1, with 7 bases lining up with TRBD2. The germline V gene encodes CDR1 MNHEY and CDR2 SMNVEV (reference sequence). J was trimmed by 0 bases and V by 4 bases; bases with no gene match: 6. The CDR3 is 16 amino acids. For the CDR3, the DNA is TGTGCCAGCAGTTCCAGATGGGGGGGCTCCTACAATGAGCAGTTCTTC. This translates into CASSSRWGGSYNEQFF.

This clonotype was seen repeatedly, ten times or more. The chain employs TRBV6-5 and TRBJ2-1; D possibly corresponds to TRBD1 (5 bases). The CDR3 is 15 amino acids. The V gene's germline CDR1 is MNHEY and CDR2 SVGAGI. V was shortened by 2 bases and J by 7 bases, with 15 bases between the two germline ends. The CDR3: CASSYPPGRGNEQFF. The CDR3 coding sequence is TGTGCCAGCAGTTACCCACCGGGTAGGGGTAATGAGCAGTTCTTC.

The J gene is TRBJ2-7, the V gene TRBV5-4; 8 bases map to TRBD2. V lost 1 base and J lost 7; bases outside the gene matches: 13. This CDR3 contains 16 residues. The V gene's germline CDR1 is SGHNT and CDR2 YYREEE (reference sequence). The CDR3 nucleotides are TGTGCCAGCAGCTTGTCGCCGGGACTAGATTATTCGGAGCAGTACTTC. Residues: CASSLSPGLDYSEQYF.

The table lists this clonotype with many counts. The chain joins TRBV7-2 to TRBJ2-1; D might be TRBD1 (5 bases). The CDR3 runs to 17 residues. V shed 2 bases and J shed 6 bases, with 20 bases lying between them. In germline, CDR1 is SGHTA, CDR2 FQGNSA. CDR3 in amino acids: CASSLYLDSSLRNEQFF. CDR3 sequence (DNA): TGTGCCAGCAGCTTATATCTCGACAGTTCCCTACGCAATGAGCAGTTCTTC.

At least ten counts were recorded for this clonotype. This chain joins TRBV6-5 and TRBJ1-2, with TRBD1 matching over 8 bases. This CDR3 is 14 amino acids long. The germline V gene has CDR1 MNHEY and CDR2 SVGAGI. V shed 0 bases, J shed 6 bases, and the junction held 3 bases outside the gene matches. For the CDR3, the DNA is TGTGCCAGCAGTTACTCGAAACAGGGGGATGGCTACACCTTC. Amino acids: CASSYSKQGDGYTF.

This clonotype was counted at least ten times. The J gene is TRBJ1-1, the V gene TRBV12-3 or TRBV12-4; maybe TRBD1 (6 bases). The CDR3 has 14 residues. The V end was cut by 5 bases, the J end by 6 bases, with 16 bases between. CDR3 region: CASSPTGLNAEAFF. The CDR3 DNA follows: TGTGCCAGCAGTCCTACAGGGTTAAACGCTGAAGCTTTCTTT.

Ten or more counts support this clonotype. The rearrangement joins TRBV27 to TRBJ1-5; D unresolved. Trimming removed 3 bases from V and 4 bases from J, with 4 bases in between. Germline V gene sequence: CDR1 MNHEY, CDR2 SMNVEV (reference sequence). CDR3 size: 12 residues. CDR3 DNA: TGTGCCAGCAGTTTGCAAAATCAGCCCCAGCATTTT. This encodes CASSLQNQPQHF.

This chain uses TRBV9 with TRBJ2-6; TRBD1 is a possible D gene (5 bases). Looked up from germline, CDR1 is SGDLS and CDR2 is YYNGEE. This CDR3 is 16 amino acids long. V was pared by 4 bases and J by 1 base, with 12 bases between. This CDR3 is CASSPSTGSGANVLTF. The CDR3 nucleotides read TGTGCCAGCAGCCCCTCTACAGGATCTGGGGCCAACGTCCTGACTTTC.

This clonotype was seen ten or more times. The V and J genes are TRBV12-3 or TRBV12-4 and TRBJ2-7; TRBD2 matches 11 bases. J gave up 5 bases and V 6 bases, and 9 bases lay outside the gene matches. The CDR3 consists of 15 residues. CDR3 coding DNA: TGTGCCAGCAGGCCGCCTAGCGGGAGGCGGGACGAGCAGTACTTC. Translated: CASRPPSGRRDEQYF.

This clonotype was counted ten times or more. CDR3 sequence reads: CASSGGLETQYF. The CDR3 DNA reads as TGTGCCAGCAGCGGTGGGTTAGAGACCCAGTACTTC. V is TRBV6-1 and J is TRBJ2-5; no clear D gene. The CDR3 is made up of 12 amino acids. Germline V gene data show CDR1 as MNHNS and CDR2 as SASEGT. Trimming cost V 6 bases and J 4 bases, with 9 bases left between them.

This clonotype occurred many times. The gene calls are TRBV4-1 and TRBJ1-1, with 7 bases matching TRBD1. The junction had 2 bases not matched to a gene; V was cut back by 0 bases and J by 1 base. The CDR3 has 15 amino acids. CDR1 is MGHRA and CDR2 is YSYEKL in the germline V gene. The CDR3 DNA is TGCGCCAGCAGCCAAGACGGGACAGCGAACACTGAAGCTTTCTTT. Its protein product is CASSQDGTANTEAFF.